The rows below give T cell receptor beta chains drawn from one sample of a study of blood T cell repertoires in COVID-19. Generated by immunoSEQ multiplex PCR, the TCRdb table keeps only in-frame clones and is missing some. The sample has around 80,000 clones, over 75% seen once. Sample: peripheral blood. These receptors were obtained from a man older than 75 with acute or convalescent COVID-19. Each CDR3 is given with its conserved first and last residue. Each record gives: V gene, clone size, J gene, D gene, CDR3 DNA, CDR3 protein. A D gene is named only where the DNA matches it firmly. Size is stated for part of the rows, as once, few or many counts, or as a class when the clone is expanded.

>TRBV11-2|NA|TRBJ2-3|NA
TGTGCCAGCAGCAAACAAATATCGGGGACAGATACGCAGTATTTT
CASSKQISGTDTQYF
>TRBV5-1|NA|TRBJ2-5|NA
TGCGCCAGCAGCTTGGGTCAGGACACCCAATGGGAGACCCAGTACTTC
CASSLGQDTQWETQYF
>TRBV5-1|NA|TRBJ2-5|NA
TGCGCCAGCAGACAGCATATTAACCAAGAGACCCAGTACTTC
CASRQHINQETQYF
>TRBV5-4|NA|TRBJ1-2|TRBD1
TGTGCCAGCAGCCCGACAGGGTCCTCTAACTATGGCTACACCTTC
CASSPTGSSNYGYTF
>TRBV24-1|NA|TRBJ2-3|NA
TGTGCCACCAGTGATTTGGAGGGGGGGACAGATACGCAGTATTTT
CATSDLEGGTDTQYF
>TRBV2|NA|TRBJ1-2|NA
TGTGCCAGCAGTGAGAGGGGGAGAGGCTATGGCTACACCTTC
CASSERGRGYGYTF
>TRBV11-2|NA|TRBJ1-6|NA
TGTGCCAGCAGCCCCTTCGGTGGGGAGAAATCCTATAATTCACCCCTCCACTTT
CASSPFGGEKSYNSPLHF
>TRBV10-1|NA|TRBJ2-6|NA
TGCGCCAGCAGTGGAGGTAATGGGGCCAACGTCCTGACTTTC
CASSGGNGANVLTF
>TRBV10-3|NA|TRBJ1-5|TRBD1
TGTGCCATCGAGAAAGGGACAGGCGGCAATCAGCCCCAGCATTTT
CAIEKGTGGNQPQHF
>TRBV30|NA|TRBJ1-2|NA
TGTGCCTGGAGGGTCCAGGCCCTGGATGGCTACACCTTC
CAWRVQALDGYTF
>TRBV7-8|NA|TRBJ1-2|NA
TGTGCCAGCAGCCCCCTAGATGGCTACACCTTC
CASSPLDGYTF
>TRBV6-1|NA|TRBJ2-2|NA
TGTGCCAGCAGTGAAGGGCCGCCGAACACCGGGGAGCTGTTTTTT
CASSEGPPNTGELFF
>TRBV2|NA|TRBJ1-5|NA
TGTGCCAGCAGTGAAATGGACACGTCTCAGCCCCAGCATTTT
CASSEMDTSQPQHF
>TRBV7-2|NA|TRBJ1-6|NA
TGTGCCAGCAGCTTAGGTCCTGATCCTACTTCACCCCTCCACTTT
CASSLGPDPTSPLHF
>TRBV5-6|NA|TRBJ1-2|TRBD1
TGTGCCAGCAGCTTGGTAGAGGACAGGGGGCCGGGCTACACCTTC
CASSLVEDRGPGYTF
>TRBV30|NA|TRBJ1-6|NA
TGTGCCTGGAGTGTACGGGGCGGGAGCTCCTATAATTCACCCCTCCACTTT
CAWSVRGGSSYNSPLHF
>TRBV6-5|NA|TRBJ1-1|NA
TGTGCCAGCAGTTATTTTCAAGGGGAAAACACTGAAGCTTTCTTT
CASSYFQGENTEAFF
>TRBV14|NA|TRBJ1-1|NA
TGTGCCAGCAGCCCCTTCCAACGGGACACTGAAGCTTTCTTT
CASSPFQRDTEAFF
>TRBV5-1|NA|TRBJ2-3|NA
TGCGCCAGCAGCTTGGCCCAGGGGCCAGATACGCAGTATTTT
CASSLAQGPDTQYF
>TRBV12-3/TRBV12-4|NA|TRBJ2-5|NA
TGTGCCAGCAGTTTTCAGGTTCAAGAGACCCAGTACTTC
CASSFQVQETQYF
>TRBV6-9|NA|TRBJ1-2|TRBD1
TGTGCCAGCAGTTATTCGGCCAGGGGGCGAATAAATGGCTACACCTTC
CASSYSARGRINGYTF
>TRBV5-4|NA|TRBJ2-7|TRBD1
TGTGCCAGCAGCTCTTTGGGACAGGCGGGCGAGCAGTACTTC
CASSSLGQAGEQYF
>TRBV11-2|NA|TRBJ1-4|NA
TGTGCCAGCAGCTCCCAGGGGACTAGGGCGGAAAAACTGTTTTTT
CASSSQGTRAEKLFF
>TRBV11-2|NA|TRBJ1-1|NA
TGTGCCAGCAGTTTCGACCAGGGTTATTTCACTGAAGCTTTCTTT
CASSFDQGYFTEAFF
>TRBV5-5|once|TRBJ1-1|NA
TGTGCCAGCAGCTTCCGGGGCACTGAAGCTTTCTTT
CASSFRGTEAFF
>TRBV11-3|once|TRBJ2-3|NA
TGTGCCAGCAGCGTCAGGGTCACAGATACGCAGTATTTT
CASSVRVTDTQYF
>TRBV6-5|NA|TRBJ2-7|TRBD1
TGTGCCAGTTTAACCGGGGACAGGGGTTTCGAGCAGTACTTC
CASLTGDRGFEQYF
>TRBV4-1|few|TRBJ1-1|TRBD1
TGCGCCAGCAGCCAAAGACAGGGGGCACCCATGAACACTGAAGCTTTCTTT
CASSQRQGAPMNTEAFF
>TRBV5-5|NA|TRBJ2-1|TRBD2
TGTGCCAGCAGCCATGGGACTAGCGGGGGGGCCTTCTACAATGAGCAGTTCTTC
CASSHGTSGGAFYNEQFF
>TRBV6-5|NA|TRBJ2-3|TRBD2
TGTGCCAGCAGTTCCACCGTAGCGGGTTTCACAGATACGCAGTATTTT
CASSSTVAGFTDTQYF
>TRBV7-3|NA|TRBJ2-6|NA
TGTGCCAGCAGCTCCCTCCCCGGGGGCTCTGGGGCCAACGTCCTGACTTTC
CASSSLPGGSGANVLTF
>TRBV5-1|NA|TRBJ1-2|TRBD1
TGCGCCAGCAGTAGTCAGGACAGGGGGGATGGCTACACCTTC
CASSSQDRGDGYTF
>TRBV30|NA|TRBJ1-1|TRBD1
TGTGCCTGGAGTGTACGGGGACAGGCGGCGATGGCTTTCTTT
CAWSVRGQAAMAFF
>TRBV5-1|NA|TRBJ2-2|TRBD1
TGCGCCAGCAGCTTGGATACAGGGGGAAGGACCGGGGAGCTGTTTTTT
CASSLDTGGRTGELFF
>TRBV10-3|NA|TRBJ2-3|NA
TGTGCCATCAGGGACTTTGGGGGCACAGATACGCAGTATTTT
CAIRDFGGTDTQYF
>TRBV7-9|NA|TRBJ2-2|TRBD1
TGTGCCAGCAGCCTCTGGGGACAGGGGACCGGGGAGCTGTTTTTT
CASSLWGQGTGELFF
>TRBV7-9|NA|TRBJ2-3|TRBD2
TGTGCCAGCAGCGTCGGACTAGCGGGGGCCACAGATACGCAGTATTTT
CASSVGLAGATDTQYF
>TRBV9|NA|TRBJ2-1|TRBD1
TGTGCCAGCAGCGCAGACAGGGCCATCTACAATGAGCAGTTCTTC
CASSADRAIYNEQFF
>TRBV5-1|few|TRBJ1-1|TRBD1
TGCGCCAGCAGCTTGATTGTCCAGGGGGACACTGAAGCTTTCTTT
CASSLIVQGDTEAFF
>TRBV19|NA|TRBJ1-6|TRBD1
TGTGCCAGTAGTTCGGACAGGGGGAATTCACCCCTCCACTTT
CASSSDRGNSPLHF
>TRBV5-6|NA|TRBJ2-5|TRBD1
TGTGCCAGCAGCTTGGTAGTAGGGGGCGGGGAGACCCAGTACTTC
CASSLVVGGGETQYF
>TRBV5-1|NA|TRBJ1-4|NA
TGCGCCAGCAGAGAGACAGGATCAAATGAAAAACTGTTTTTT
CASRETGSNEKLFF
>TRBV6-5|NA|TRBJ1-6|TRBD1
TGTGCCAGCTCTTCCCCGGACAGGGCGACACCCCTCCACTTT
CASSSPDRATPLHF
>TRBV10-2|NA|TRBJ2-1|TRBD1
TGCGCCAGCAGTGGGACAGGGGGTCGCACAATGGGTGAGCAGTTCTTC
CASSGTGGRTMGEQFF
>TRBV18|NA|TRBJ2-7|NA
TGTGCCAGCTCACCAGAGGCAGGGAACCCGTGGGAGCAGTACTTC
CASSPEAGNPWEQYF
>TRBV6-1|NA|TRBJ1-5|NA
TGTGCCAGCAGTGAGCCAGGGGTCGGTCAGCCCCAGCATTTT
CASSEPGVGQPQHF
>TRBV4-1|NA|TRBJ2-3|NA
TGCGCCAGCAGCCACAGGGCAGATACGCAGTATTTT
CASSHRADTQYF
>TRBV27|NA|TRBJ2-4|NA
TGTGCCAGCAGTCTCAATCCGGGGGGCGTCAAAAACATTCAGTACTTC
CASSLNPGGVKNIQYF
>TRBV11-2|NA|TRBJ2-1|TRBD1
TGTGCCAGCAGCTTAATGGGACAGGGTATGTATGAGCAGTTCTTC
CASSLMGQGMYEQFF
>TRBV30|NA|TRBJ1-2|NA
TGTGCCTGGAGCGTGGCGAAGGGGTATGGCTACACCTTC
CAWSVAKGYGYTF
>TRBV3-1/TRBV3-2|NA|TRBJ2-1|NA
TGTGCCAGCACTAGCAACGGAGTCCTCGGCTCCTACAATGAGCAGTTCTTC
CASTSNGVLGSYNEQFF
>TRBV27|NA|TRBJ2-5|TRBD1
TGTGCCAGCAGTTTTCGGGACAGATACCAAGAGACCCAGTACTTC
CASSFRDRYQETQYF
>TRBV3-1/TRBV3-2|NA|TRBJ2-1|TRBD2
TGTGCCAGCAGCCAGGCCTTAGCGGGGTTTTACAATGAGCAGTTCTTC
CASSQALAGFYNEQFF
>TRBV6-1|once|TRBJ1-2|TRBD1
TGTGCCAGCAGTGAAAGGGGGACAGGCTTC
CASSERGTGF
>TRBV19|once|TRBJ1-1|NA
TGTGCCAGTAGTCCACTAGGGGGCACTGAAGCTTTCTTT
CASSPLGGTEAFF
>TRBV20-1|NA|TRBJ2-3|TRBD2
TGCAGTGCTAGTGAACCCACTAGCGGGGTAACAGATACGCAGTATTTT
CSASEPTSGVTDTQYF
>TRBV5-5|NA|TRBJ2-7|TRBD2
TGTGCCAGCACCCGTAGCGGGGGGCCGCCCATGAGCTCCTACGAGCAGTACTTC
CASTRSGGPPMSSYEQYF